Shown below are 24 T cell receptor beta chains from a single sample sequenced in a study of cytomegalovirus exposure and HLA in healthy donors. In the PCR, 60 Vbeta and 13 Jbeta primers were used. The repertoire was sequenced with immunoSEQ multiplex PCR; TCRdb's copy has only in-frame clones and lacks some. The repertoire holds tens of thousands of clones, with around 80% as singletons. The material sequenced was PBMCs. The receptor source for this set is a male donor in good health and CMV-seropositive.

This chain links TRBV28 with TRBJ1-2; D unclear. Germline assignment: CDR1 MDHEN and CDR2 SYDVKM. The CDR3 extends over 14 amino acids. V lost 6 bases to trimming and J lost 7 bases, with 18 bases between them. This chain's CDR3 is CASRRTGGTGGYTF. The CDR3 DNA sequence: TGTGCCAGCAGACGGACCGGAGGAACTGGTGGCTACACCTTC.

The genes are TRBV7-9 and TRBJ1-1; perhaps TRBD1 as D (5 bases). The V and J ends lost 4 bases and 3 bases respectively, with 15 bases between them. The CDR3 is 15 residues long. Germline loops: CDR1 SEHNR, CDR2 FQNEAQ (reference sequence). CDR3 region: CASSSPRGGDTEAFF. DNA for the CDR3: TGTGCCAGCAGCTCCCCTCGGGGGGGTGACACTGAAGCTTTCTTT.

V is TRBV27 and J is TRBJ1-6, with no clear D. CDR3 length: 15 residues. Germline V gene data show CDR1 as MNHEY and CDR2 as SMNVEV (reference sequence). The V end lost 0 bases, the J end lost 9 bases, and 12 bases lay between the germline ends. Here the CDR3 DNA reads TGTGCCAGCAGTTTATCATGGCAGGCTGGTTCACCCCTCCACTTT. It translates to CASSLSWQAGSPLHF.

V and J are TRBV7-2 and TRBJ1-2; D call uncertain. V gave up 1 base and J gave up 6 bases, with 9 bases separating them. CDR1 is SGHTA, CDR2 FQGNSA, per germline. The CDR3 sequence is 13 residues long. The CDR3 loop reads CASSLDRGDGYTF. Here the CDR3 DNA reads TGTGCCAGCAGCTTAGATCGCGGGGATGGCTACACCTTC.

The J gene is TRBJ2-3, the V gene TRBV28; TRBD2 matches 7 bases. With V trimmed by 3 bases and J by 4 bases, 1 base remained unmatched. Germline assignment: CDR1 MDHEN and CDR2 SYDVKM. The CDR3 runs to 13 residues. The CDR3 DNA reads TGTGCCAGCAGTTTTAGCGGGTCAGATACGCAGTATTTT. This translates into CASSFSGSDTQYF.

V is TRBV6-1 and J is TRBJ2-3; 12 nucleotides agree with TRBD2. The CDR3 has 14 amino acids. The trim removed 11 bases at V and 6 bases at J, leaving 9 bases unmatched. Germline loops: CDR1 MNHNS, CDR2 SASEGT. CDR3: CAGETGTSGDTQYF. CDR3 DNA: TGTGCCGGCGAGACCGGGACTAGCGGGGATACGCAGTATTTT.

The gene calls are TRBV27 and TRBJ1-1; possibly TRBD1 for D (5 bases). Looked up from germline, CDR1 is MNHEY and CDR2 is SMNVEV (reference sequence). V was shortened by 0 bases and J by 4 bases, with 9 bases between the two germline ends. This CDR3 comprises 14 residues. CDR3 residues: CASSLSRGITEAFF. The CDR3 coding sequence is TGTGCCAGCAGTTTATCTCGGGGGATCACTGAAGCTTTCTTT.

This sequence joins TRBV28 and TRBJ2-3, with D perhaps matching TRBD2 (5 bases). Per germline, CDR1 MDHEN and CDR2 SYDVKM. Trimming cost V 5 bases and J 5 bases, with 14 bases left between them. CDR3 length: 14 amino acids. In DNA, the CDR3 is TGTGCCAGCAGTACCGACCGGGGTGAAGATACGCAGTATTTT. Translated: CASSTDRGEDTQYF. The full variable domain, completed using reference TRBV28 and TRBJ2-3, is DVKVTQSSRYLVKRTGEKVFLECVQDMDHENMFWYRQDPGLGLRLIYFSYDVKMKEKGDIPEGYSVSREKKERFSLILESASTNQTSMYLCASSTDRGEDTQYFGPGTRLTVL.

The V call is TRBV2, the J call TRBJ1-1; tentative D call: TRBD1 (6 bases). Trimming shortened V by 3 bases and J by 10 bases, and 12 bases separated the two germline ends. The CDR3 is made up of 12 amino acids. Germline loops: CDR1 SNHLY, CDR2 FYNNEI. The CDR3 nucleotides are TGTGCCAGCAGTGATCCCCAGGGGCGAGCTTTCTTT. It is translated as CASSDPQGRAFF.

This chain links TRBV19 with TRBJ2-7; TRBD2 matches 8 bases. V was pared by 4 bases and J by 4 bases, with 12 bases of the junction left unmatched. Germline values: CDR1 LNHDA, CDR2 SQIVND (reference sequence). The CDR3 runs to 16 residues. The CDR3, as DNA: TGTGCCAGTAGTACCCTCCCGGGGGGGGCCGTATACGAGCAGTACTTC. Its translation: CASSTLPGGAVYEQYF.

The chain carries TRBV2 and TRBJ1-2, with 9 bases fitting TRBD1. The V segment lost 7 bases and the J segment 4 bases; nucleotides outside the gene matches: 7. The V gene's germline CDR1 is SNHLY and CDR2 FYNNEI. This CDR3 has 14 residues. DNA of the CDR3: TGTGCCAGCAACCCGACAGGGGGGCCCTATGGCTACACCTTC. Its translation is CASNPTGGPYGYTF.

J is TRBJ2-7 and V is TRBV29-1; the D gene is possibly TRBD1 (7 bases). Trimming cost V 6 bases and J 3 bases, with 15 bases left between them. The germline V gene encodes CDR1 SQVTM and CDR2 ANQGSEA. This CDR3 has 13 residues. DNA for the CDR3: TGCAGCGTCACGCCGGGGGACAGCTACGAGCAGTACTTC. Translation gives CSVTPGDSYEQYF.

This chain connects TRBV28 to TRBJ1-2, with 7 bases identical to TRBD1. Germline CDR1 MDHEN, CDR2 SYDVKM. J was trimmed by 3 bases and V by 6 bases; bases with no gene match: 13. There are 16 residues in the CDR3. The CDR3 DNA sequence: TGTGCCAGCAGCCCGATCGGGACAGATACCTACTATGGCTACACCTTC. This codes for CASSPIGTDTYYGYTF.

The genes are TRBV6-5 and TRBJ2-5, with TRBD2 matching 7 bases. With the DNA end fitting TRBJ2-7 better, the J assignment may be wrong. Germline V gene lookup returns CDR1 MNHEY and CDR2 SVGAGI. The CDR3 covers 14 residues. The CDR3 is CASSYGGGSYEQYF. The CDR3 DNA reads TGTGCCAGCAGTTACGGCGGGGGCTCCTACGAGCAGTACTTC.

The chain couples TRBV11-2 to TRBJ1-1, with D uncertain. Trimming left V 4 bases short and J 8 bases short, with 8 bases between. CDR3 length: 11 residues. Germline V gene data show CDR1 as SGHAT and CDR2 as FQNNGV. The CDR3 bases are TGTGCCAGCAGCTACTCGAGAGAAGCTTTCTTT. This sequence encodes CASSYSREAFF.

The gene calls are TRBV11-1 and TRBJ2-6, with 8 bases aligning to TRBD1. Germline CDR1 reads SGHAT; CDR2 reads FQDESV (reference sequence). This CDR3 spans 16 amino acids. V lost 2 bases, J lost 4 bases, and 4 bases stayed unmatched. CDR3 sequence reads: CASSLQGATGANVLTF. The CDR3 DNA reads TGTGCCAGCAGCTTACAGGGGGCTACCGGGGCCAACGTCCTGACTTTC.

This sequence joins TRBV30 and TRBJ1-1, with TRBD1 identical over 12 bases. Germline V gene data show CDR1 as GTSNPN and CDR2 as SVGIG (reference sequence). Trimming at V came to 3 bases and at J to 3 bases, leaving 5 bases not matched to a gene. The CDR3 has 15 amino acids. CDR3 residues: CAWSFRDRGHTEAFF. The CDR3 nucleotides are TGTGCCTGGAGCTTCCGGGACAGGGGGCACACTGAAGCTTTCTTT.

CDR3 loop: CASSYDRALEAFF. CDR3 in DNA: TGTGCCAGCAGTTACGACAGGGCACTCGAAGCTTTCTTT. V gene TRBV6-6 combines with J gene TRBJ1-1, with 7 positions matching TRBD1. Per germline, CDR1 MNHNY and CDR2 SVGAGI (reference sequence). The CDR3 totals 13 residues. Trimming at V came to 2 bases and at J to 8 bases, leaving 5 bases not matched to a gene.

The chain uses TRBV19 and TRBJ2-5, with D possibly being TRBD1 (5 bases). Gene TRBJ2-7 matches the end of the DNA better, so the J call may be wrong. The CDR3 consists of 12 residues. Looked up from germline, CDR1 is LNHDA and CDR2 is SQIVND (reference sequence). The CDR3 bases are TGTGCCAGTAGTCACCAGGGCGGCGAGCAGTACTTC. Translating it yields CASSHQGGEQYF.

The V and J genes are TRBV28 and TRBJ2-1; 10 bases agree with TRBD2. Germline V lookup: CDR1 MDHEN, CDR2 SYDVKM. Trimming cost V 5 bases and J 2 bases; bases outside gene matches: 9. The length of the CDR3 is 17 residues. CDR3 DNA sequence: TGTGCCAGCAGTGCGGCTAGCGGGAGTTACCCCTACAATGAGCAGTTCTTC. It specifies CASSAASGSYPYNEQFF.

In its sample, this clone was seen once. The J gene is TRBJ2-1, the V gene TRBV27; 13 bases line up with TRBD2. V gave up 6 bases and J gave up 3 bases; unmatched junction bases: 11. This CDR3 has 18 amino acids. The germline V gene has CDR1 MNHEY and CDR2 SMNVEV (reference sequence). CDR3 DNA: TGTGCCAGCAGGAAACGGACTAGCGGGAGCAGCTACTACAATGAGCAGTTCTTC. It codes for CASRKRTSGSSYYNEQFF.

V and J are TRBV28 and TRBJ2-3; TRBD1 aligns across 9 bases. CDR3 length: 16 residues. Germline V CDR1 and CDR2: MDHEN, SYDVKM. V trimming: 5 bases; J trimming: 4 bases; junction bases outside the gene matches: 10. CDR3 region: CASSTPGQGLPDTQYF. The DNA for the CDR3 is TGTGCCAGCAGTACCCCGGGACAGGGTTTGCCAGATACGCAGTATTTT.

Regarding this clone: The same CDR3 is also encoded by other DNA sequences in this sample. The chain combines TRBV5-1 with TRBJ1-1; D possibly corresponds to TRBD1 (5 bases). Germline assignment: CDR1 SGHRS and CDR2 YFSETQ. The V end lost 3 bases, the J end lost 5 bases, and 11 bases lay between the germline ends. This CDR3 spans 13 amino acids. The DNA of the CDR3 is TGCGCCAGCAGCTCGGGGGGGGGTACTGAAGCTTTCTTT. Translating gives CASSSGGGTEAFF. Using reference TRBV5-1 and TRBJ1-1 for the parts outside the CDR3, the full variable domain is KAGVTQTPRYLIKTRGQQVTLSCSPISGHRSVSWYQQTPGQGLQFLFEYFSETQRNKGNFPGRFSGRQFSNSRSEMNVSTLELGDSALYLCASSSGGGTEAFFGQGTRLTVV.

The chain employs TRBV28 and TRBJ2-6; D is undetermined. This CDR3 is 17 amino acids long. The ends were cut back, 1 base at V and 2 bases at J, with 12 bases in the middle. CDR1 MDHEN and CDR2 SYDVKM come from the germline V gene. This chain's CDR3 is CASSLFRGQAGANVLTF. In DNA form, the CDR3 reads TGTGCCAGCAGTTTATTCCGTGGGCAGGCTGGGGCCAACGTCCTGACTTTC.